The 20 T cell receptor beta chains in this list originate from one sample, sequenced in a study of T cells in Graves' hyperthyroidism and ophthalmopathy (dated by TCRdb to between 2018 and 2021). Library preparation used multiplex PCR. TCRdb records Illumina HiSeq 2000 as the sequencer. The TCR beta CDR3 regions were amplified from RNA transcripts. The first round of RT-PCR for the TCR CDR3 was performed with the HTBI primer set and the Qiagen OneStep RT-PCR kit. In TCRdb, the public reads were trimmed at Q25 with fastp and aligned with MiXCR, with productive beta chains retained. CDR3 protein sequences are deduplicated, and each keeps its most common genes and DNA. This sample has about 380,000 distinct CDR3 sequences in its table, and over 11% of those were observed once. The top ten constitute about 10% of the sample. Specimen: blood. The receptors stem from a woman aged 60-75 years with Graves' hyperthyroidism.

The chain carries TRBV5-6 and TRBJ2-5; D is ambiguous. V gave up 3 bases and J gave up 9 bases, with 15 bases separating them. This CDR3 has 13 residues. In germline, CDR1 is SGHDT, CDR2 YYEEEE. DNA of the CDR3: TGTGCCAGCAGCTCCTGGGATAGGTTGTCCCAGTACTTC. This codes for CASSSWDRLSQYF.

The V gene is TRBV20-1, the J gene TRBJ1-1, with a weak D call TRBD1 (6 bases). The length of the CDR3 is 14 residues. Per germline, CDR1 DFQATT and CDR2 SNEGSKA (reference sequence). V shed 1 base and J shed 8 bases, with 17 bases lying between them. The CDR3 sequence is CSARGGQGALEAFF. In DNA, the CDR3 is TGCAGTGCTAGAGGGGGACAAGGGGCCCTCGAAGCTTTCTTT.

The chain joins TRBV12-3 or TRBV12-4 to TRBJ1-3; D is unresolved. This CDR3 has 15 residues. V dropped 2 bases and J dropped 0 bases, with 8 bases sitting between them. The CDR3 spells CASSLSGPSGNTIYF. The CDR3 bases are TGTGCCAGCAGTTTATCCGGACCCTCTGGAAACACCATATATTTT.

This clonotype was recorded a few times. The rearrangement joins TRBV3-1 to TRBJ1-2, with 8 nucleotides matching TRBD1. This CDR3 is built from 13 residues. Trimming removed 1 base from V and 8 bases from J; junction bases left unmatched: 3. Per germline, CDR1 LGHDT and CDR2 YNNKEL (reference sequence). The CDR3 DNA reads as TGTGCCAGCAGCCAAGGGACAGGGTGGGGCTACACCTTC. Its translation is CASSQGTGWGYTF.

At least ten counts were recorded for this clonotype. The chain carries TRBV24-1 and TRBJ1-1; 7 bases match TRBD1. Germline values: CDR1 KGHDR, CDR2 SFDVKD. V was clipped by 4 bases and J by 0 bases; unmatched bases: 4. The CDR3 has 15 amino acids. This CDR3 is CATSDADRVNTEAFF. The CDR3, as DNA: TGTGCCACCAGTGACGCTGACAGGGTGAACACTGAAGCTTTCTTT.

This clonotype has more than one count but fewer than ten. A much larger clone differs from this one at a single base, so this may be a read error. This chain links TRBV14 with TRBJ2-5; TRBD1 matches 9 bases. Germline V gives CDR1 SGHDN, CDR2 FVKESK. This CDR3 spans 15 amino acids. The DNA of the CDR3 is TGTACCAGCAGCCAAGGAGGGACAGGGTTAGAGACCCAGTACTTC. Amino acids: CTSSQGGTGLETQYF.

This clonotype came up many times. The chain is built from TRBV12-3 or TRBV12-4 and TRBJ2-3; D remains ambiguous. The length of the CDR3 is 16 residues. The ends were cut back, 8 bases at V and 2 bases at J, with 20 bases in the middle. As DNA, the CDR3 is TGTGCCAGCCTCAGTGACTTGGCCTCTACCACAGATACGCAGTATTTT. Its protein product is CASLSDLASTTDTQYF.

This chain uses TRBV5-8 with TRBJ1-2; D not certain. This CDR3 has 16 residues. Trimming removed 0 bases from V and 1 base from J, with 13 bases in between. The germline V gene has CDR1 SGHTS and CDR2 YDEGEE. Here the CDR3 DNA reads TGTGCCAGCAGCTTGGCAGATGTATCACATAACTATGGCTACACCTTC. Its translation is CASSLADVSHNYGYTF.

In this sample, this clonotype turned up many times. The gene calls are TRBV11-3 and TRBJ2-7; 9 positions match TRBD1. The CDR3 totals 14 residues. Trimming at V came to 5 bases and at J to 5 bases, leaving 7 bases not matched to a gene. Germline values: CDR1 SGHNT, CDR2 YENEEA. As DNA, the CDR3 is TGTGCCAGCAGCCCTCGGACAGGGGAACACGAGCAGTACTTC. This gives the protein CASSPRTGEHEQYF.

This clonotype was picked up many times. The rearrangement joins TRBV7-3 to TRBJ2-7, with 7 bases fitting TRBD2. The CDR3 is 18 amino acids. V gave up 3 bases and J gave up 1 base; unmatched junction bases: 15. Germline values: CDR1 SGHTA, CDR2 FQGTGA. The CDR3 coding sequence is TGTGCCAGCAGCTTTTTATGGCAGGGAGCGGGGACTTCCTACGAGCAGTACTTC. Translating it yields CASSFLWQGAGTSYEQYF.

This clonotype occurred many times. The rearrangement uses TRBV2 and TRBJ2-7; 8 nucleotides align to TRBD2. The CDR3 totals 12 residues. V lost 4 bases to trimming and J lost 8 bases; unmatched junction nucleotides: 4. Germline CDR1 is SNHLY and CDR2 is FYNNEI. In nucleotides, the CDR3 is TGTGCCAGCAGTGCCCGGACTAGCAAGCAGTACTTC. It encodes CASSARTSKQYF. The full variable domain, with the rest looked up from reference TRBV2 and TRBJ2-7, is EPEVTQTPSHQVTQMGQEVILRCVPISNHLYFYWYRQILGQKVEFLVSFYNNEISEKSEIFDDQFSVERPDGSNFTLKIRSTKLEDSAMYFCASSARTSKQYFGPGTRLTVT.

This clonotype was seen ten or more times. The chain employs TRBV12-5 and TRBJ2-7; the match to TRBD1 covers 9 bases. Losses at the gene ends were 4 bases for V and 6 bases for J; bases not matched to a gene: 7. The germline V gene has CDR1 LGHNT and CDR2 FRNRAP. The CDR3 is 14 amino acids. The CDR3 nucleotides are TGTGCTAGTGGTTCCGGGACAGGGCGGACCGAGCAGTACTTC. The encoded protein is CASGSGTGRTEQYF. The full variable domain, completed using reference TRBV12-5 and TRBJ2-7, is DARVTQTPRHKVTEMGQEVTMRCQPILGHNTVFWYRQTMMQGLELLAYFRNRAPLDDSGMPKDRFSAEMPDATLATLKIQPSEPRDSAVYFCASGSGTGRTEQYFGPGTRLTVT.

There are many counts of this clonotype. This chain links TRBV11-2 with TRBJ2-7; D may be TRBD2 (5 bases). The ends were cut back, 0 bases at V and 9 bases at J, with 15 bases in the middle. The CDR3 consists of 14 residues. Per the germline V gene, CDR1 is SGHAT and CDR2 is FQNNGV. DNA of the CDR3: TGTGCCAGCAGCTTAGATGGAGGTACGTCCGGGCAGTACTTC. Translation gives CASSLDGGTSGQYF. The full variable domain, rest sourced from reference TRBV11-2 and TRBJ2-7, is EAGVAQSPRYKIIEKRQSVAFWCNPISGHATLYWYQQILGQGPKLLIQFQNNGVVDDSQLPKDRFSAERLKGVDSTLKIQPAKLEDSAVYLCASSLDGGTSGQYFGPGTRLTVT.

The V gene is TRBV20-1, the J gene TRBJ1-1, with TRBD1 identical over 9 bases. Germline V lookup: CDR1 DFQATT, CDR2 SNEGSKA (reference sequence). The V gene end was trimmed by 6 bases and the J gene end by 5 bases; junction bases not matched to a gene: 13. This CDR3 is built from 15 residues. The CDR3, as DNA: TGCAGTGCCACTAATCCGGACAGGGGTGGTACTGAAGCTTTCTTT. Protein sequence: CSATNPDRGGTEAFF.

This clonotype has a handful of counts. V usage is TRBV5-6 and J usage is TRBJ2-7; D might be TRBD1 (5 bases). V was shortened by 2 bases and J by 5 bases, with 14 bases between the two germline ends. Germline V gives CDR1 SGHDT, CDR2 YYEEEE. The CDR3 spans 14 residues. CDR3 DNA sequence: TGTGCCAGCAGCTTAAGTCTGGGGCCCAACGAGCAGTACTTC. It is translated as CASSLSLGPNEQYF.

This clonotype was seen ten or more times. The V and J genes are TRBV7-8 and TRBJ2-7; D possibly corresponds to TRBD1 (5 bases). Trimming stripped 3 bases from V and 3 bases from J, with 12 bases between. The CDR3 sequence is 14 residues long. From germline, CDR1 is SGHVS and CDR2 FQNEAQ. CDR3 protein: CASSFAGLRYEQYF. The CDR3 nucleotides read TGTGCCAGCAGCTTTGCAGGGCTTCGCTACGAGCAGTACTTC.

The sample holds many counts of this clonotype. The chain uses TRBV20-1 and TRBJ2-5; D could derive from TRBD1 or TRBD2 (5 bases each). The CDR3 is 15 residues long. The V and J ends lost 3 bases and 9 bases respectively, with 23 bases between them. Germline CDR1 and CDR2: DFQATT and SNEGSKA (reference sequence). In DNA form, the CDR3 reads TGCAGTGCTAGTCGAAGGTGGGGCTCCATCGGGGCCCAGTACTTC. Translated, it gives CSASRRWGSIGAQYF.

This clonotype was observed many times. This chain uses TRBV9 with TRBJ2-3; D uncertain. Germline V gene sequence: CDR1 SGDLS, CDR2 YYNGEE. The CDR3 spans 13 residues. The V end lost 4 bases, the J end lost 0 bases, and 6 bases lay between the germline ends. CDR3 DNA sequence: TGTGCCAGCAGCACCGGGAGCACAGATACGCAGTATTTT. Protein sequence: CASSTGSTDTQYF.

This clonotype was counted between two and nine times. The chain employs TRBV11-2 and TRBJ2-2, with TRBD2 identical over 12 bases. Germline lookup yields CDR1 SGHAT and CDR2 FQNNGV. The CDR3 extends over 17 amino acids. V trimming: 5 bases; J trimming: 1 base; junction bases outside the gene matches: 5. CDR3 sequence: CASSPLGLAGNTGELFF. As DNA, the CDR3 is TGTGCCAGCAGCCCCCTGGGACTAGCGGGGAACACCGGGGAGCTGTTTTTT.

This clonotype has ten or more counts. This chain joins TRBV2 and TRBJ2-1, with TRBD2 matching over 8 bases. V dropped 7 bases and J dropped 2; count of bases not matched to a gene: 4. This CDR3 spans 14 amino acids. Germline V gives CDR1 SNHLY, CDR2 FYNNEI. DNA of the CDR3: TGTGCCAGCAAGCCAGCGGGAGCCTACAATGAGCAGTTCTTC. This sequence encodes CASKPAGAYNEQFF.